This entry concerns a single T cell receptor beta chain. Its cognate antigen has yet to be identified. No qualities accompany the bases; no much larger clone lies one base away. This sample was included in a study of Graves' ophthalmopathy and Graves' hyperthyroidism (dated by TCRdb to 2017 to 2018). General notes on the study: Peripheral blood was collected at initial diagnosis, prior to any treatment. The study used TCR beta repertoire signatures to distinguish Graves' ophthalmopathy from Graves' hyperthyroidism and to predict progression to ophthalmopathy. In total, over 130 blood samples were TCR-sequenced: approximately 42 ophthalmopathy, roughly 77 hyperthyroidism and roughly 17 hyperthyroidism-to-ophthalmopathy patients. To explore V-J signatures distinguishing ophthalmopathy from hyperthyroidism, a discovery set of some 100 patients (roughly 44 ophthalmopathy, roughly 60 stable hyperthyroidism) was enrolled. For independent validation, a separate cohort was made up of approximately 18 hyperthyroidism patients plus 17 patients who later progressed from hyperthyroidism to ophthalmopathy. T-cell repertoires of thyroid tissue and blood were compared in 5 or 6 hyperthyroidism patients. Following sample collection, hyperthyroidism patients were given methimazole at a starting dose of 30 mg daily, and ophthalmopathy patients were given high-dose intravenous methylprednisolone. The investigation overall reported the following: In validation, the model predicted ophthalmopathy progression with roughly 68% sensitivity and about 73% specificity; some twelve predicted patients were CT-confirmed with GO in a median of approximately six months. Most expanded thyroid clonotypes with a frequency above 0.001 also appeared in blood, which suggests that blood repertoires may reflect the immune response in the thyroid. Sample size was not predetermined statistically, and investigators were not blinded to group allocation. Ophthalmopathy was separated from stable hyperthyroidism by the 13-signature model with more than 85% sensitivity and just under 84% specificity in cross-validation and with 80%/75% in the test set.

The CDR3 goes from the cysteine to the phenylalanine over 14 residues. Only the CDR3 DNA stays, 42 bases, in frame from base 1. V has 6 bases trimmed and J has 2 bases trimmed; junction bases matching no gene number 6. CDR1 and CDR2 are drawn from the germline V gene (reference sequence): DFQATT, SNEGSKA. TCR beta CDR3 regions were amplified from RNA transcripts for repertoire sequencing. The first round of RT-PCR was done with HTBI primers and the Qiagen OneStep RT-PCR kit, and was followed by a second round of multiplex PCR, then size selection and purification. Libraries were sequenced on an Illumina HiSeq2000 using paired-end 100 bp reads. In the paper's pipeline: SOAPnuke was used to process the reads, throwing out any read that had adapters, had uncalled bases, had a mean Phred below 15, or lacked an exact constant-primer or identifier match. High-quality paired reads were merged with COPE v1.2.5. Each unique nucleotide sequence was treated as a clonotype, and MiTCR v1.1 was used to align the clonotypes to the IMGT TRB V, D and J references. Analysis was restricted to V-J combinations with a frequency above 0.0001, which covered about 99% of repertoires. For each V-J combination, a TCR clonal expansion and chaos score was defined as the ratio of F50 clonal expansion to chaos observed in the TCRdist matrix. Welch's t-statistics and random forest were used to reduce the features to roughly 14 V-J combinations, which were then used as input to a naive Bayes classifier. Thyroid-blood repertoire similarity was quantified with the Morisita-Horn index. The public reads were reprocessed in TCRdb via fastp at Q25 and MiXCR, keeping in-frame beta chains. Rows matching on CDR3 protein sequence are summarized as one entry with the most common DNA and genes. Clone size and V and J calls follow TCRdb, not the original study. The sample table contains 650,000 to 900,000 distinct CDR3 sequences; only one count was recorded for approximately 40% of them. Of the sample, 35% to 55% is held by the ten largest clones.

Patients with ophthalmopathy had moderately to severely active disease, with a Clinical Activity Score of 3 or more, a NOSPECS grade of 4 or more, and a disease duration of less than 3 months. Patients with other autoimmune diseases, uncontrolled infections, pregnancy or lactation were excluded from the study. Diagnosis was based on clinical symptoms, serum thyroxine, TRAb, thyroid ultrasound and orbital computed tomography. Using Ficoll-Paque density gradient centrifugation, PBMCs were isolated from 10 ml of fresh peripheral blood. Total RNA was extracted using Trizol reagent, and RNA quality was checked on an Agilent 2100 Bioanalyzer.

Sequences were obtained from peripheral blood. The sequence came from an adult man with Graves' ophthalmopathy. This chain joins TRBV20-1 to TRBJ2-2, and TRBD1 matches 7 of the central bases. The CDR3 protein: CSADRQGNTGELFF. The sequenced DNA is TGCAGTGCCGATAGACAGGGTAACACCGGGGAGCTGTTTTTT.